The T cell receptor beta chain described here comes from a study of CD8 T cells in Susac syndrome. Study-level background: The Susac syndrome patients that were sequenced included roughly six with active disease and 8 or 9 in remission.

Study-level points and caveats: Only a relatively small number of individuals were included in the TCR sequencing and HLA analysis.

TCR beta sequencing covered blood CD8+ and CD4+ T cells. The V and J ends lost 2 bases and 8 bases, in that order; junction bases with no gene match: 10. The CDR3 contains 15 residues. Germline lookup yields CDR1 SGHNT and CDR2 YYREEE (reference sequence). With random hexamers, reverse transcription was performed on about 0.45 to 1 ug of RNA. TCRdb processed the immunoSEQ multiplex PCR reads anew with MiXCR; each CDR3 protein has one entry. The table has roughly 140,000 distinct CDR3 sequences, about 95% seen once. About this clonotype: Its antigen is unknown.

This chain links TRBV5-4 with TRBJ2-1; TRBD1 matches 7 bases. Sequencing used CD4+ T cells from PBMCs. The clonotype was recovered from a human donor with Susac syndrome. The CDR3 spells CASSFSRQGVDEQFF. As DNA, the CDR3 is TGTGCCAGCAGCTTTTCCAGGCAGGGGGTGGATGAGCAGTTCTTC.